The clone carrying this TCR beta chain has only a few counts. The antigen remains unidentified. The source of the sample is a study of T cell responses to AZD1222 COVID-19 vaccine. Study-level background: Second doses were pooled across both intervals (about 4 or about 12 weeks).

V was pared by 5 bases and J by 4 bases, with 14 bases between. CDR3 length equals 14 residues. Germline CDR1 and CDR2: MDHEN and SYDVKM. Sequencing was performed with immunoSEQ multiplex PCR; in TCRdb, only in-frame clones are kept and a portion is missing. The table includes about 120,000 clones, under 90% detected once. Study conclusions and caveats: Donors were largely white British and mainly female; clonal diversity was possibly underestimated. At study baseline, merely five or six AZD1222 recipients were seropositive.

This clonotype was sampled from an adult in good health. The V and J genes are TRBV28 and TRBJ1-1, with a possible D match to TRBD1 (6 bases). This specimen was peripheral blood, taken on day 0 of AZD1222 vaccination. The CDR3 sequence: CASSQGGSGTEAFF. The CDR3 bases are TGTGCCAGCAGTCAAGGGGGTAGTGGCACTGAAGCTTTCTTT.